One sample yielded the 6 T cell receptor beta chains listed below, sequenced in a study of T cell repertoires in cytomegalovirus infection. TCRdb analysed the reads with MiXCR anew, one entry per CDR3 protein. The data show approximately 630,000 distinct CDR3 sequences, around 24% seen once. Sequencing was done on a sample of CD8+ T cells from PBMCs. Every receptor here comes from a human donor in good health (CMV status not recorded). Some clones in this sample may be carry-over from other donors' samples.

This clonotype was seen a single time. The chain combines TRBV9 with TRBJ2-1, with 16 nucleotides matching TRBD2. The CDR3 has 20 residues. Germline CDR1 SGDLS, CDR2 YYNGEE. The V segment lost 3 bases and the J segment 0 bases; nucleotides outside the gene matches: 9. This CDR3 reads CASSAPGLAGGPGSYNEQFF. The DNA for the CDR3 is TGTGCCAGCAGCGCACCGGGACTAGCGGGGGGGCCGGGCTCCTACAATGAGCAGTTCTTC.

The chain recombines TRBV29-1 with TRBJ1-4, with no clear D. This CDR3 comprises 13 residues. The germline CDR1 and CDR2 sequences are SQVTM and ANQGSEA. Trimming removed 6 bases at V and 8 bases at J, with 16 bases between. Here the CDR3 DNA reads TGCAGCGTGATAGACACCATGGGGGAAAAACTGTTTTTT. Translation gives CSVIDTMGEKLFF.

This chain joins TRBV2 and TRBJ2-2; 7 nucleotides agree with TRBD1. The CDR3 has 14 residues. V shed 8 bases, J shed 0 bases, and the junction held 3 bases outside the gene matches. Germline V gene sequence: CDR1 SNHLY, CDR2 FYNNEI. CDR3 sequence: CASWDSANTGELFF. The CDR3, as DNA: TGTGCCAGCTGGGACAGCGCGAACACCGGGGAGCTGTTTTTT.

This clonotype was counted a few times. The CDR3 loop is CASSSLERTNEQFF. CDR3 nucleotides: TGTGCCAGTAGTAGCCTCGAAAGGACCAATGAGCAGTTCTTC. V usage is TRBV19 and J usage is TRBJ2-1; no clear D. V was trimmed by 4 bases and J by 6 bases, leaving 13 bases between them. The CDR3 is 14 residues long. CDR1 is LNHDA, CDR2 SQIVND, per germline (reference sequence). The whole variable domain, remainder taken from reference TRBV19 and TRBJ2-1, is DGGITQSPKYLFRKEGQNVTLSCEQNLNHDAMYWYRQDPGQGLRLIYYSQIVNDFQKGDIAEGYSVSREKKESFPLTVTSAQKNPTAFYLCASSSLERTNEQFFGPGTRLTVL.

This clonotype showed up just a few times. The rearrangement links TRBV9 to TRBJ2-2; D perhaps matches TRBD1 (5 bases). Trimming removed 6 bases at V and 6 bases at J, with 9 bases between. The CDR3 loop spans 12 amino acids. Germline V gene data show CDR1 as SGDLS and CDR2 as YYNGEE. The CDR3 nucleotides are TGTGCCAGCAAGGGGTTTGCCGGGGAGCTGTTTTTT. It specifies CASKGFAGELFF.

This clonotype was recorded many times. V gene TRBV7-2 combines with J gene TRBJ2-1; D possibly uses TRBD1 or TRBD2 (6 bases each). The germline CDR1 and CDR2 sequences are SGHTA and FQGNSA. The CDR3 runs to 16 residues. V was pared by 5 bases and J by 2 bases, with 16 bases between. The CDR3 reads CASSPPGGTTYNEQFF. CDR3 nucleotide sequence: TGTGCCAGCAGCCCCCCCGGCGGGACAACCTACAATGAGCAGTTCTTC.